This TCR beta chain was captured by sequencing in a study of blood T cell repertoires in COVID-19. Overall study context: From the United States, Italy and Spain came samples of acute and convalescent COVID-19.

Looked up from germline, CDR1 is SNHLY and CDR2 is FYNNEI. V lost 3 bases, J lost 2 bases, and 2 bases stayed unmatched. The CDR3 contains 15 residues. Only in-frame clones appear in the TCRdb table, and some are missing; sequencing was by immunoSEQ multiplex PCR. The sample has 150,000 to 200,000 clones; about 83% are singletons. Sequencing was carried out using peripheral blood. The source of this sequence is a man aged 65-85 years who had recovered from COVID-19. The rearrangement uses TRBV2 and TRBJ1-3; the match to TRBD1 covers 9 bases. In DNA form, the CDR3 reads TGTGCCAGCAGTGAGGGGACAGGGCCTGGAAACACCATATATTTT. This translates into CASSEGTGPGNTIYF.